This T cell receptor beta chain was obtained from a study of cytomegalovirus exposure and HLA in healthy donors. As concerns this clone: Its antigen is unidentified.

The PCR made use of 60 Vbeta and 13 Jbeta primers. Only in-frame clones appear in the TCRdb table, and some are missing; sequencing was by immunoSEQ multiplex PCR. The table records 210,000 or so clones, around 80% of them present only once. The V end lost 4 bases, the J end lost 6 bases, and 19 bases lay between the germline ends. Germline CDR1 and CDR2: LGHNA and YNFKEQ. This CDR3 is 16 amino acids long. The study's findings and limits: Follow-up analysis later connected one missense variant in DCLRE1C with trimming of TCR beta V- and J-genes.

The origin of this receptor is a boy aged 10-17 years in good health and CMV-seronegative. The chain recombines TRBV4-2 with TRBJ2-1, with a weak D call TRBD1 (6 bases). The sequenced sample was PBMCs. The CDR3 reads CASSLPPGAPGNEQFF. CDR3 sequence (DNA): TGTGCCAGCAGCCTCCCCCCAGGGGCCCCGGGCAATGAGCAGTTCTTC.